This TCR beta chain was sequenced for a study of blood T cell repertoires in COVID-19. V was shortened by 3 bases and J by 7 bases, with 22 bases between the two germline ends. CDR1 and CDR2 (germline): MDHEN, SYDVKM. The CDR3 runs 18 residues. Authors' processing steps: Estimates of nucleated cell counts were drawn from the amplification of reference gene primers. Assay used: immunoSEQ multiplex PCR; TCRdb lists only in-frame clones, some missing. V and J calls and clone size are as listed in that table; D and trimming were resolved from the DNA. The sample holds approximately 260,000 clones; 84% are singletons and the top ten take less than 10%.

This TCR came from a human donor in a cohort sampled during active COVID-19. Sequencing was performed on peripheral blood. This chain connects TRBV28 to TRBJ1-6; D possibly corresponds to TRBD1 (6 bases). CDR3: CASSFSRGRQGKNSPLHF. The CDR3 nucleotides read TGTGCCAGCAGTTTTAGTAGAGGTCGTCAGGGGAAAAATTCACCCCTCCACTTT.